One sample yielded the 19 T cell receptor beta chains listed below, sequenced in a study of T-cell memory formation after mild COVID-19 (dated by TCRdb to the early 2020s). The library was generated by 5' RACE. Instrument used: Illumina NovaSeq 6000. TCRdb reprocessing: public reads trimmed at Q25 with fastp, clones called with MiXCR, in-frame beta chains kept. Rows matching on CDR3 protein sequence are summarized as one entry with the most common DNA and genes. The sample table holds nearly 110,000 distinct CDR3 sequences, of which under 15% were seen once. The ten most abundant clones make up more than 25% of the sample. Input material: PBMCs or a T cell subset sorted from them (not recorded which). The source of these receptors is an adult woman who had mild COVID-19 (a few samples of this study predate the infection). The sample titles of this study are shuffled in the database, so cell type and time point are left out; the donor was told from shared clones.

This clonotype has a count of ten or more. The chain uses TRBV27 and TRBJ2-7; 7 bases are shared with TRBD1. From germline, CDR1 is MNHEY and CDR2 SMNVEV (reference sequence). V lost 3 bases and J lost 3; bases outside the gene matches: 8. The CDR3 is 15 residues long. The CDR3 coding sequence is TGTGCCAGCAGTTTCAAACAGGGGATGGTCTACGAGCAGTACTTC. This translates into CASSFKQGMVYEQYF.

This clonotype was recorded a few times. The chain joins TRBV2 to TRBJ2-7, with 8 nucleotides matching TRBD1. The germline V gene encodes CDR1 SNHLY and CDR2 FYNNEI. V shed 3 bases and J 0 bases; nucleotides not matched to a gene: 4. The CDR3 spans 15 residues. The CDR3 loop is CASSDPGTGSYEQYF. The CDR3 nucleotides are TGTGCCAGCAGTGACCCCGGGACAGGCTCCTACGAGCAGTACTTC. The entire variable domain, with the rest obtained from reference TRBV2 and TRBJ2-7, is as follows: EPEVTQTPSHQVTQMGQEVILRCVPISNHLYFYWYRQILGQKVEFLVSFYNNEISEKSEIFDDQFSVERPDGSNFTLKIRSTKLEDSAMYFCASSDPGTGSYEQYFGPGTRLTVT.

This clonotype turned up a few times. The V call is TRBV7-2, the J call TRBJ2-1, with TRBD1 as a possible D gene (6 bases). Germline CDR1 reads SGHTA; CDR2 reads FQGNSA. This CDR3 contains 15 residues. Trimming shortened V by 5 bases and J by 9 bases, and 20 bases separated the two germline ends. Here the CDR3 reads CASSQTGNTRGEQFF. The DNA for the CDR3 is TGTGCCAGCAGCCAAACAGGGAATACAAGGGGTGAGCAGTTCTTC.

The rearrangement joins TRBV20-1 to TRBJ2-1; TRBD2 matches 8 bases. V was clipped by 3 bases and J by 10 bases; unmatched bases: 8. Germline CDR1 reads DFQATT; CDR2 reads SNEGSKA (reference sequence). The CDR3 has 13 amino acids. CDR3 in DNA: TGCAGTGCTAGGGCGGGGGGTACCCCGGAGCAGTTCTTC. Its protein product is CSARAGGTPEQFF.

This clonotype has ten or more counts. The DNA of the CDR3 is TGTGCCAGCAGCTTAGGAGGAAGCAATCAGCCCCAGCATTTT. Translating gives CASSLGGSNQPQHF. J is TRBJ1-5 and V is TRBV13; D remains ambiguous. The CDR3 length is 14 residues. V lost 0 bases and J 1 base, leaving 4 bases between the germline ends. Looked up from germline, CDR1 is PRHDT and CDR2 is FYEKMQ (reference sequence). Filled out from reference TRBV13 and TRBJ1-5, the complete variable domain reads AAGVIQSPRHLIKEKRETATLKCYPIPRHDTVYWYQQGPGQDPQFLISFYEKMQSDKGSIPDRFSAQQFSDYHSELNMSSLELGDSALYFCASSLGGSNQPQHFGDGTRLSIL.

V is TRBV29-1 and J is TRBJ2-1; a possible D gene is TRBD2 (6 bases). The V gene lost 4 bases and the J gene lost 1 base, with 11 bases spanning the gap. The CDR3 runs 14 residues. Germline V gene data show CDR1 as SQVTM and CDR2 as ANQGSEA. DNA for the CDR3: TGCAGCGTTGGGGGCGGGGTGTCCTACAATGAGCAGTTCTTC. Its protein product is CSVGGGVSYNEQFF.

This clonotype has a handful of counts. The chain employs TRBV7-9 and TRBJ2-7, with no clear D. The germline V and J ends were trimmed by 4 bases and 0 bases, with 16 bases remaining between them. CDR1 and CDR2 from the germline V gene are SEHNR and FQNEAQ (reference sequence). The CDR3 runs 16 residues. In DNA form, the CDR3 reads TGTGCCAGCAGCTCCCTCGGTGCGGTAAGCTCCTACGAGCAGTACTTC. As protein: CASSSLGAVSSYEQYF.

CDR3 DNA: TGTGCCAGCAGCTTAGCGTTTAGGGGGGCCTACAATGAGCAGTTCTTC. Translation: CASSLAFRGAYNEQFF. The rearrangement uses TRBV7-2 and TRBJ2-1, with D perhaps matching TRBD1 or TRBD2 (6 bases each). Trimming stripped 0 bases from V and 2 bases from J, with 11 bases between. Germline V gene lookup returns CDR1 SGHTA and CDR2 FQGNSA. The CDR3 has 16 residues.

This clonotype is medium-sized (0.01 to 0.1%) within its sample. The V gene is TRBV15, the J gene TRBJ2-3; D unresolved. The CDR3 has 14 amino acids. Trimming left V 4 bases short and J 2 bases short, with 10 bases between. The V gene's germline CDR1 is LNHNV and CDR2 YYDKDF (reference sequence). The CDR3 sequence: CATSKGGDTDTQYF. The CDR3 nucleotides are TGTGCCACCAGCAAGGGCGGAGACACAGATACGCAGTATTTT.

This clonotype has at least ten counts. The rearrangement uses TRBV7-9 and TRBJ2-1; D unclear. Germline V CDR1 and CDR2: SEHNR, FQNEAQ (reference sequence). The V gene lost 1 base and the J gene lost 4 bases, with 5 bases spanning the gap. CDR3 length: 13 residues. The CDR3, as DNA: TGTGCCAGCAGCTTAGAGACTTACAATGAGCAGTTCTTC. Amino acid sequence: CASSLETYNEQFF.

The chain joins TRBV5-1 to TRBJ2-7, with D unresolved. Germline lookup yields CDR1 SGHRS and CDR2 YFSETQ. This CDR3 is 13 amino acids long. The V gene lost 0 bases and the J gene lost 2 bases, with 6 bases spanning the gap. CDR3 sequence: CASSLDETYEQYF. CDR3 DNA: TGCGCCAGCAGCTTGGATGAGACCTACGAGCAGTACTTC.

The V call is TRBV30, the J call TRBJ2-7, with D perhaps matching TRBD1 (6 bases). Trimming shortened V by 3 bases and J by 4 bases, and 16 bases separated the two germline ends. Germline V lookup: CDR1 GTSNPN, CDR2 SVGIG (reference sequence). CDR3 length: 14 amino acids. This chain's CDR3 is CAWSPRTDRYEQYF. The CDR3, as DNA: TGTGCCTGGAGCCCCCGGACTGACAGGTACGAGCAGTACTTC. Drawing the rest from reference TRBV30 and TRBJ2-7, the complete variable domain is SQTIHQWPATLVQPVGSPLSLECTVEGTSNPNLYWYRQAAGRGLQLLFYSVGIGQISSEVPQNLSASRPQDRQFILSSKKLLLSDSGFYLCAWSPRTDRYEQYFGPGTRLTVT.

This clonotype was detected only a few times. The genes are TRBV5-1 and TRBJ2-5, with a possible D match to TRBD1 (6 bases). V gave up 4 bases and J gave up 4 bases, with 17 bases separating them. The length of the CDR3 is 15 residues. Germline-derived CDR1 and CDR2 are SGHRS and YFSETQ. In DNA, the CDR3 is TGCGCCAGCAGCCGTGGGACAACCTCGGCAGAGACCCAGTACTTC. The encoded protein is CASSRGTTSAETQYF. Complete variable domain (other parts from reference TRBV5-1 and TRBJ2-5): KAGVTQTPRYLIKTRGQQVTLSCSPISGHRSVSWYQQTPGQGLQFLFEYFSETQRNKGNFPGRFSGRQFSNSRSEMNVSTLELGDSALYLCASSRGTTSAETQYFGPGTRLLVL.

V and J are TRBV12-3 or TRBV12-4 and TRBJ2-1; no clear D. The CDR3 has 14 residues. V dropped 1 base and J dropped 7 bases, with 11 bases sitting between them. The CDR3 DNA is TGTGCCAGCAGTTTAGGTCTGGGGTCTAATGAGCAGTTCTTC. As protein: CASSLGLGSNEQFF.

In this sample, this clonotype turned up a few times. The V call is TRBV12-3 or TRBV12-4, the J call TRBJ2-1, with a weak D call TRBD2 (6 bases). Trimming cost V 3 bases and J 3 bases, with 12 bases left between them. The CDR3 contains 15 residues. This chain's CDR3 is CASSLEGKVYNEQFF. The CDR3 nucleotides read TGTGCCAGCAGTTTGGAGGGAAAAGTCTACAATGAGCAGTTCTTC.

This chain joins TRBV29-1 and TRBJ2-3; D gene uncertain. Germline V gene sequence: CDR1 SQVTM, CDR2 ANQGSEA. V lost 4 bases to trimming and J lost 4 bases, with 3 bases between them. The CDR3 length is 10 residues. CDR3 residues: CSVVADTQYF. CDR3 sequence (DNA): TGCAGCGTTGTTGCAGATACGCAGTATTTT.

This clonotype was found many times. The rearrangement links TRBV4-1 to TRBJ2-3; D uncertain. The CDR3 extends over 16 amino acids. V was pared by 1 base and J by 1 base, with 12 bases between. CDR1 and CDR2 from the germline V gene are MGHRA and YSYEKL. The CDR3 region is CASSQALGFGTDTQYF. The DNA of the CDR3 is TGCGCCAGCAGCCAAGCCTTGGGGTTCGGCACAGATACGCAGTATTTT.

This clonotype was observed many times. This rearrangement joins TRBV12-3 or TRBV12-4 to TRBJ2-3, with TRBD2 matching over 7 bases. V was pared by 5 bases and J by 4 bases, with 0 bases of the junction left unmatched. This CDR3 region has 12 residues. The DNA for the CDR3 is TGTGCCAGCAGTGGGGGGGCAGATACGCAGTATTTT. It yields the protein CASSGGADTQYF.

The rearrangement uses TRBV12-3 or TRBV12-4 and TRBJ2-1, with 12 bases identical to TRBD2. CDR3 length equals 16 residues. The V and J ends lost 3 bases and 4 bases, in that order; junction bases with no gene match: 4. In nucleotides, the CDR3 is TGTGCCAGCAGTTTTATTCTAGCGGGGGGGTACAATGAGCAGTTCTTC. It translates to CASSFILAGGYNEQFF.